The 11 T cell receptor beta chains in this list originate from one sample, sequenced in a study of blood T cell repertoires in COVID-19. The data were produced by immunoSEQ multiplex PCR, yet TCRdb's version contains in-frame clones alone and is incomplete. Of over 200,000 clones listed, under 95% are singletons. Input material: peripheral blood. The receptors were sampled from a young man with acute or convalescent COVID-19.

The chain combines TRBV6-5 with TRBJ2-7, with 9 bases lining up with TRBD2. V shed 8 bases and J 0 bases; nucleotides not matched to a gene: 5. Per the germline V gene, CDR1 is MNHEY and CDR2 is SVGAGI. The CDR3 totals 14 residues. CDR3 nucleotide sequence: TGTGCCAGCTTGATGACTAGCGGCTCCTACGAGCAGTACTTC. Translating it yields CASLMTSGSYEQYF.

The rearrangement uses TRBV2 and TRBJ2-2; 7 nucleotides line up with TRBD1. V lost 8 bases to trimming and J lost 2 bases; unmatched junction nucleotides: 8. The CDR3 has 15 amino acids. Germline CDR1 and CDR2: SNHLY and FYNNEI. The CDR3: CASGTQGVNTGELFF. The CDR3 DNA sequence: TGTGCCAGCGGTACCCAGGGGGTTAACACCGGGGAGCTGTTTTTT.

The rearrangement joins TRBV30 to TRBJ1-2, with D possibly being TRBD1 (6 bases). Germline CDR1 is GTSNPN and CDR2 is SVGIG (reference sequence). The germline V and J ends were trimmed by 1 base and 10 bases, with 16 bases remaining between them. The CDR3 is 13 residues long. The CDR3 sequence: CAWSGQGFRDYTF. DNA of the CDR3: TGTGCCTGGAGTGGGCAGGGGTTTCGTGACTACACCTTC.

This clone has just one count. The chain couples TRBV5-4 to TRBJ1-5; 9 positions agree with TRBD1. The CDR3 consists of 16 residues. V was clipped by 4 bases and J by 6 bases; unmatched bases: 11. The germline V gene encodes CDR1 SGHNT and CDR2 YYREEE (reference sequence). As DNA, the CDR3 is TGTGCCAGCAGCGACACAACAGGGGGCGCCGGTCAGCCCCAGCATTTT. Translated: CASSDTTGGAGQPQHF.

The rearrangement links TRBV9 to TRBJ1-2, with 7 bases aligning to TRBD1. This CDR3 spans 12 amino acids. Germline V CDR1 and CDR2: SGDLS, YYNGEE. Trimming took 4 bases from V and 8 from J; bases not matched to a gene: 5. The CDR3: CASSPEGQGYTF. CDR3 DNA sequence: TGTGCCAGCAGCCCCGAGGGACAGGGCTACACCTTC. Using reference TRBV9 and TRBJ1-2 for the parts outside the CDR3, the full variable domain is DSGVTQTPKHLITATGQRVTLRCSPRSGDLSVYWYQQSLDQGLQFLIQYYNGEERAKGNILERFSAQQFPDLHSELNLSSLELGDSALYFCASSPEGQGYTFGSGTRLTVV.

Only a few counts were recorded for this clone. This chain links TRBV6-5 with TRBJ1-1, with D unclear. The CDR3 is 12 amino acids. Germline CDR1 MNHEY, CDR2 SVGAGI. V was cut by 10 bases and J by 0 bases, with 9 bases left in between. Written as DNA, the CDR3 is TGTGCCACCAGACGAGTGAACACTGAAGCTTTCTTT. Its translation: CATRRVNTEAFF.

The rearrangement uses TRBV28 and TRBJ1-5; no definite D call. This CDR3 has 14 residues. Trimming removed 5 bases at V and 5 bases at J, with 13 bases between. Per germline, CDR1 MDHEN and CDR2 SYDVKM. Here the CDR3 reads CASSPPGDHQPQHF. The CDR3 DNA is TGTGCCAGCAGTCCCCCCGGGGATCATCAGCCCCAGCATTTT.

The chain uses TRBV5-1 and TRBJ2-2; a weak D match, TRBD2 (5 bases). The CDR3 contains 16 residues. Germline CDR1 reads SGHRS; CDR2 reads YFSETQ. The V and J ends lost 4 bases and 5 bases respectively, with 18 bases between them. The CDR3 nucleotides are TGCGCCAGCAGCCAGGCGGTGGGAAGCGGAACCGGGGAGCTGTTTTTT. Translation: CASSQAVGSGTGELFF. Based on the CDR3 plus reference TRBV5-1 and TRBJ2-2, the full variable domain is KAGVTQTPRYLIKTRGQQVTLSCSPISGHRSVSWYQQTPGQGLQFLFEYFSETQRNKGNFPGRFSGRQFSNSRSEMNVSTLELGDSALYLCASSQAVGSGTGELFFGEGSRLTVL.

The rearrangement links TRBV29-1 to TRBJ1-5, with 7 bases lining up with TRBD1. The CDR3 runs 13 residues. Trimming at V came to 5 bases and at J to 7 bases, leaving 8 bases not matched to a gene. CDR1 and CDR2 from the germline V gene are SQVTM and ANQGSEA. This chain's CDR3 is CSVSTGVGQPQHF. The CDR3 coding sequence is TGCAGCGTTTCAACAGGGGTCGGACAGCCCCAGCATTTT.

This chain connects TRBV9 to TRBJ1-2; D unresolved. The CDR3 runs 14 residues. V was clipped by 4 bases and J by 1 base, with 11 bases between them. CDR1 SGDLS and CDR2 YYNGEE come from the germline V gene. DNA of the CDR3: TGTGCCAGCAGCCCCGATGAGGGTAACTATGGCTACACCTTC. Translating it yields CASSPDEGNYGYTF. Supplemented by reference TRBV9 and TRBJ1-2, the full variable domain reads DSGVTQTPKHLITATGQRVTLRCSPRSGDLSVYWYQQSLDQGLQFLIQYYNGEERAKGNILERFSAQQFPDLHSELNLSSLELGDSALYFCASSPDEGNYGYTFGSGTRLTVV.

This sequence joins TRBV29-1 and TRBJ2-3; TRBD2 matches 7 bases. CDR1 and CDR2 (germline): SQVTM, ANQGSEA. The CDR3 totals 15 residues. After removal of 1 base from V and 1 base from J, the junction contained 5 bases not matched to a gene. Here the CDR3 DNA reads TGCAGCGTTGAAGGGTCTGCGGGGGGCACAGATACGCAGTATTTT. This sequence encodes CSVEGSAGGTDTQYF.